The 4 T cell receptor beta chains below all came from one sample that was sequenced in a study of identical twins. TCRdb called the 5' RACE reads again in MiXCR, with one record for every CDR3 protein. The sample has just over 450,000 distinct CDR3 sequences; 14% are singletons. These data were also reused for a study on yellow fever vaccine responses in identical twins.

Source material: CD4+ T cells sorted from blood. The receptor source for this set is a woman aged 18-29 years in good health.

The V call is TRBV7-6, the J call TRBJ2-5; 7 bases align to TRBD2. The CDR3 has 18 amino acids. Trimming at V came to 4 bases and at J to 5 bases, leaving 19 bases not matched to a gene. The germline V gene has CDR1 SGHVS and CDR2 FNYEAQ. The CDR3 DNA is TGTGCCAGCAGCTCAGACACACCAAGCGGGGTCATAGGGGAGACCCAGTACTTC. It is translated as CASSSDTPSGVIGETQYF.

There are a few counts of this clonotype. This chain uses TRBV27 with TRBJ2-3; D not certain. Germline values: CDR1 MNHEY, CDR2 SMNVEV (reference sequence). With 4 bases removed from V and 6 bases from J, the gap between germline ends came to 17 bases. CDR3 size: 15 residues. CDR3 sequence reads: CASSSSWILGDTQYF. CDR3 DNA: TGTGCCAGCAGTTCGAGTTGGATTTTGGGGGATACGCAGTATTTT.

A few counts support this clonotype. The chain uses TRBV12-3 or TRBV12-4 and TRBJ2-7; a weak D match, TRBD1 (6 bases). V was cut by 6 bases and J by 0 bases, with 15 bases left in between. The CDR3 covers 15 residues. The CDR3 protein is CASSRRGFLSYEQYF. CDR3 sequence (DNA): TGTGCCAGCAGCCGCAGGGGATTTCTCTCCTACGAGCAGTACTTC.

This clonotype was observed a handful of times. One end of the junction fails to match germline, which may point to a read error. As DNA, the CDR3 is TGTGCTAGCAACCCCCCCCAGACCGGGGAGCTGTTTTTT. This translates into CASNPPQTGELFF. This chain joins TRBV7-7 and TRBJ2-2; D not certain. The CDR3 spans 13 residues. The germline gives CDR1 SSHAT, CDR2 FNYEAQ (reference sequence).